These T cell receptor beta chains were read from a single sample in a study of T cells after yellow fever vaccination. TCRdb re-called the 5' RACE reads with MiXCR, one entry per CDR3 protein. The repertoire holds 35,000 to 55,000 distinct CDR3 sequences, with roughly 6.4% as singletons. The sequenced sample was CD8+ T cells not binding an NS4B(214-222) dextramer, sorted from PBMCs, obtained 45 days after the yellow fever booster vaccination. The receptors derive from a man aged 25 to 40 who received the YFV17D yellow fever vaccine. CDR3s include the opening cysteine and the closing phenylalanine or tryptophan. The order of the fields is clone size, D gene, J gene, V gene, CDR3 DNA, CDR3 protein. The D gene is left open where the match is weak. Not all rows give a size; the values are once, few, many and, for expanded clones, a class.

many	TRBD2	TRBJ2-1	TRBV6-5	TGTGCCAGCAGTCCCCCGGGACTAGCGCTCAATGGGAATGAGCAGTTCTTC	CASSPPGLALNGNEQFF
many	NA	TRBJ1-2	TRBV30	TGTGCCTGCGTCCTAGACGGGGGAGGCTACACCTTC	CACVLDGGGYTF
many	NA	TRBJ2-7	TRBV28	TGTGCCAGCAGTTCCGAGGGGGGCGAGCAGTACTTC	CASSSEGGEQYF
many	TRBD1	TRBJ1-5	TRBV9	TGTGCCAGCAGCTCGGGGACAGGGGAAAGGGGGCCCCAGCATTTT	CASSSGTGERGPQHF
few	TRBD2	TRBJ2-1	TRBV3-1	TGTGCCAGCAGCCAGGATTCGGGACTAGCGGACAATGAGCAGTTCTTC	CASSQDSGLADNEQFF
many	TRBD2	TRBJ2-7	TRBV7-9	TGTGCCAGCAGCTTGTTAGCGGGGCGCTACGAGCAGTACTTC	CASSLLAGRYEQYF
many	NA	TRBJ1-1	TRBV4-3	TGCGCCAGCAGCCAAAGTGGGGTAGAAGCTTTCTTT	CASSQSGVEAFF
few	TRBD2	TRBJ2-1	TRBV30	TGTGCCTGGAGTACAGGACTAGCGGGGAGGTATGAGCAGTTCTTC	CAWSTGLAGRYEQFF
few	NA	TRBJ1-5	TRBV20-1	TGCAGTGCTAGACCGCCCAGCCCCAGCACAGGAGAGAATCAGCCCCAGCATTTT	CSARPPSPSTGENQPQHF
few	TRBD1	TRBJ2-7	TRBV29-1	TGCAGCGTAGAGGGGACAGGGGGGCAATCCTACGAGCAGTACTTC	CSVEGTGGQSYEQYF
many	NA	TRBJ2-1	TRBV20-1	TGCAGTGCTAGAAATGTGCGAGCCCAGGGAGGGGGGCAGTTCTTC	CSARNVRAQGGGQFF
many	NA	TRBJ1-1	TRBV7-9	TGTGCCAGCAGCCCCCCGGCACAGATGAACACTGAAGCTTTCTTT	CASSPPAQMNTEAFF
many	TRBD1	TRBJ1-1	TRBV29-1	TGCAGCGTTGGGGGGACAGGTGGTACGACTGAAGCTTTCTTT	CSVGGTGGTTEAFF
many	NA	TRBJ1-2	TRBV19	TGTGCCAGTAGGTCATCCGTCGGCTACACCTTC	CASRSSVGYTF
many	TRBD2	TRBJ2-3	TRBV5-1	TGCGCCAGCCGCGCTAGCGGGCGAGATACGCAGTATTTT	CASRASGRDTQYF
few	NA	TRBJ1-1	TRBV6-5	TGTGCCAGCAAGTTTTCTTTGTTGACTGAAGCTTTCTTT	CASKFSLLTEAFF
NA	TRBD2	TRBJ2-1	TRBV4-1	TGCGCCAGCAGCCCCCCCCCGGCGGGAGAAGGTGAGCAGTTCTTC	CASSPPPAGEGEQFF
many	TRBD2	TRBJ2-3	TRBV6-5	TGTGCCAGCAGCCACCTAGCGGGAGGAAGGGATACGCAGTATTTT	CASSHLAGGRDTQYF
many	NA	TRBJ1-1	TRBV30	TGTGCCTGGAGTGGGGGGGCTGGGACACAGGCTGAAGCTTTCTTT	CAWSGGAGTQAEAFF
many	NA	TRBJ2-2	TRBV24-1	TGTGCCACCAGTGACCACGACAGCTTGAACACCGGGGAGCTGTTTTTT	CATSDHDSLNTGELFF
many	NA	TRBJ2-7	TRBV20-1	TGCAGTGCTAGAGGGACCAGCTCCTACGAGCAGTACTTC	CSARGTSSYEQYF
many	TRBD2	TRBJ2-7	TRBV20-1	TGCAGTGCTAGAGAAGAGGAGGGGACTAACTACGAGCAGTACTTC	CSAREEEGTNYEQYF
many	NA	TRBJ2-7	TRBV5-1	TGCGCCAGCAGCTTGGACGAGGGCCCATCCTACGAGCAGTACTTC	CASSLDEGPSYEQYF
many	NA	TRBJ2-7	TRBV12-3/TRBV12-4	TGTGCCAGCGCGGTGGCGGCCTCCTACGAGCAGTACTTC	CASAVAASYEQYF
NA	NA	TRBJ2-5	TRBV5-1	TGCGCCAGCAGCTTGCCCGGAGAAGGGGCCCAGTACTTC	CASSLPGEGAQYF
many	TRBD1	TRBJ1-6	TRBV19	TGTGCCAGTAGTGCCATCGGGACAGGGGATTCACCCCTCCACTTT	CASSAIGTGDSPLHF
many	TRBD2	TRBJ2-5	TRBV9	TGTGCCAGCAGCGGAAGAGATCCAGCGGGAAACCTCCAAGAGACCCAGTACTTC	CASSGRDPAGNLQETQYF
NA	NA	TRBJ2-2	TRBV12-3/TRBV12-4	TGTGCCAGCAGTTTACAGGGGCGAACCGGGGAGCTGTTTTTT	CASSLQGRTGELFF
many	TRBD2	TRBJ2-7	TRBV7-2	TGTGCCAGCAGCAGACCGGGACTAACCTCCTACGAGCAGTACTTC	CASSRPGLTSYEQYF
NA	TRBD1	TRBJ2-7	TRBV30	TGTGCCTGGAGCCTGACAGGGGACGAGCAGTACTTC	CAWSLTGDEQYF
many	NA	TRBJ2-7	TRBV5-5	TGTGCCAGCAGATGGGGTAGGGCCCCCGTCGAGCAGTACTTC	CASRWGRAPVEQYF
many	NA	TRBJ2-1	TRBV5-1	TGCGCCAGCAGCTTGACTTCTATAGGGGGGGATGAGCAGTTCTTC	CASSLTSIGGDEQFF
many	NA	TRBJ2-1	TRBV6-5	TGTGCCAGCGGACCATCCAATGAGCAGTTCTTC	CASGPSNEQFF
many	TRBD1	TRBJ2-7	TRBV11-2	TGTGCCAGCAGCTCCGGGACAGCCTACGAGCAGTACTTC	CASSSGTAYEQYF
many	NA	TRBJ1-2	TRBV4-2	TGTGCCAGCAGCCAAGAAGGGGGACCTCATCACGGCTATGGCTACACCTTC	CASSQEGGPHHGYGYTF
many	NA	TRBJ2-1	TRBV4-2	TGTGCCAGCAGCCACCCCGGACTGATCGGGGAGCAGTTCTTC	CASSHPGLIGEQFF
many	NA	TRBJ2-1	TRBV27	TGTGCCAGCAGTTTAAGCAGGGAGTTCGATGAGCAGTTCTTC	CASSLSREFDEQFF
many	TRBD2	TRBJ2-7	TRBV29-1	TGCAGCCTTCCGGGACTAGCGGCCCAGAGCTCCTACGAGCAGTACTTC	CSLPGLAAQSSYEQYF
many	TRBD1	TRBJ1-6	TRBV6-2/TRBV6-3	TGTGCCAGCAGTTACGGGACAGTTGGTGCACCCCTCCACTTT	CASSYGTVGAPLHF
NA	NA	TRBJ2-3	TRBV27	TGTGCCAGCAATTCTTATAACACAGATACGCAGTATTTT	CASNSYNTDTQYF
few	TRBD2	TRBJ2-1	TRBV30	TGTGCCTGGAGTCCCTCTAGCGGGAGTAGTGAGCAGTTCTTC	CAWSPSSGSSEQFF
many	NA	TRBJ2-1	TRBV20-1	TGCAGTGCTAGTTTGGCGCGATCCTCGTACGATGAGCAGTTCTTC	CSASLARSSYDEQFF
few	TRBD1	TRBJ1-1	TRBV4-3	TGCGCCAGCAGCCCCGAGGACAGGGTGCGTACTGAAGCTTTCTTT	CASSPEDRVRTEAFF
many	TRBD1	TRBJ1-1	TRBV5-1	TGCGCCAGCAGCTTGGACAGGGGGACCGCTGAAGCTTTCTTT	CASSLDRGTAEAFF
many	NA	TRBJ1-2	TRBV11-2	TGTGCCAGCAGCTCCCAGGGAGGGGTTTACTATGGCTACACCTTC	CASSSQGGVYYGYTF
many	NA	TRBJ2-7	TRBV7-3	TGTGCCAGCAGCCCCTCCCCCTCCTACGAGCAGTACTTC	CASSPSPSYEQYF
medium-sized	TRBD2	TRBJ2-3	TRBV6-2/TRBV6-3	TGTGCCAGCAGGCGGGACTACCATACGCAGTATTTT	CASRRDYHTQYF
many	NA	TRBJ1-2	TRBV7-9	TGTGCCAGCAGCTTAAGTGGGGCTCCTAACTATGGCTACACCTTC	CASSLSGAPNYGYTF
many	NA	TRBJ2-7	TRBV25-1	TGTGCCAGCAGAGGGACATTCGCCTACGAGCAGTACTTC	CASRGTFAYEQYF
many	TRBD2	TRBJ2-5	TRBV20-1	TGCAGTGCTAGAGATCAGGCGGGAGTGGCTGAGACCCAGTACTTC	CSARDQAGVAETQYF